These 15 T cell receptor beta chains originate from one sample sequenced in a study of prognosis after radiotherapy for stage I lung cancer. The authors amplified TCR beta CDR3 from genomic DNA using two-round multiplex PCR. Gene-specific primers for each TRBV and TRBJ gene drove first-round PCR. TCRdb recomputed calls from the multiplex PCR reads with MiXCR, one row per CDR3 protein. In the table there are roughly 20,000 distinct CDR3 sequences, roughly 43% of which are singletons. The sample consisted of PBMCs, taken before or after stereotactic body radiation therapy (not recorded which). Every receptor here comes from a donor over 45 with non-small cell lung cancer.

The rearrangement links TRBV7-2 to TRBJ2-1; the match to TRBD2 covers 16 bases. The CDR3 sequence is 18 residues long. With V trimmed by 5 bases and J by 6 bases, 10 bases remained unmatched. Germline lookup yields CDR1 SGHTA and CDR2 FQGNSA. Here the CDR3 reads CASSPGTSGRALRNEQFF. Here the CDR3 DNA reads TGTGCCAGCAGCCCCGGGACTAGCGGGAGGGCCTTACGCAATGAGCAGTTCTTC. Drawing the rest from reference TRBV7-2 and TRBJ2-1, the complete variable domain is GAGVSQSPSNKVTEKGKDVELRCDPISGHTALYWYRQSLGQGLEFLIYFQGNSAPDKSGLPSDRFSAERTGGSVSTLTIQRTQQEDSAVYLCASSPGTSGRALRNEQFFGPGTRLTVL.

In this sample, this clonotype turned up many times. The genes are TRBV20-1 and TRBJ2-4; 7 bases align to TRBD2. Trimming cost V 6 bases and J 9 bases; bases outside gene matches: 23. CDR3 length: 17 residues. The germline gives CDR1 DFQATT, CDR2 SNEGSKA (reference sequence). The CDR3 sequence: CSAPTPFGGRSGTIQYF. As DNA, the CDR3 is TGCAGTGCGCCCACTCCTTTCGGGGGGAGGTCGGGGACCATTCAGTACTTC.

This clonotype was observed many times. The rearrangement joins TRBV10-3 to TRBJ1-2, with a weak D call TRBD1 (5 bases). In germline, CDR1 is ENHRY, CDR2 SYGVKD. Trimming took 2 bases from V and 5 from J, leaving 6 bases between them. The length of the CDR3 is 12 residues. The CDR3 is CAISEGGYGYTF. The CDR3 nucleotides are TGTGCCATCAGTGAGGGGGGATATGGCTACACCTTC.

This clonotype was counted only a few times. This clone may be a read error of a much larger clone one base away. The chain has TRBV7-9 and TRBJ2-7; D call uncertain. Per germline, CDR1 SEHNR and CDR2 FQNEAQ (reference sequence). The CDR3 consists of 12 residues. CDR3 coding DNA: TGTGCCGGCAGGCCTGAAGGGTGCGAGCAGTACTTC. It encodes CAGRPEGCEQYF.

The genes are TRBV15 and TRBJ1-4; the match to TRBD1 covers 8 bases. Germline V CDR1 and CDR2: LNHNV, YYDKDF (reference sequence). V shed 4 bases and J 8 bases; nucleotides not matched to a gene: 9. The CDR3 consists of 15 residues. The CDR3 sequence is CATSIAPGGREKLFF. CDR3 nucleotide sequence: TGTGCCACCAGCATAGCCCCAGGGGGCCGGGAAAAACTGTTTTTT. The full variable domain, completed using reference TRBV15 and TRBJ1-4, is DAMVIQNPRYQVTQFGKPVTLSCSQTLNHNVMYWYQQKSSQAPKLLFHYYDKDFNNEADTPDNFQSRRPNTSFCFLDIRSPGLGDTAMYLCATSIAPGGREKLFFGSGTQLSVL.

This clonotype was seen ten or more times. This may arise from a read error, as a much more abundant clone is one base away. The chain joins TRBV19 to TRBJ1-5, with no clear D. The CDR3 loop spans 14 amino acids. Trimming took off 3 bases at V and 0 bases at J, with 6 bases between the two ends. In germline, CDR1 is LNHDA, CDR2 SQIVND (reference sequence). The CDR3: CASSMGNSNQPQHF. In DNA form, the CDR3 reads TGTGCCAGTAGTATGGGGAATAGCAATCAGCCCCAGCATTTT.

This clonotype came up many times. The chain employs TRBV5-4 and TRBJ2-7, with unresolved D. The CDR3 runs to 13 residues. V lost 4 bases to trimming and J lost 3 bases, with 11 bases between them. Germline CDR1 and CDR2: SGHNT and YYREEE (reference sequence). The chain's CDR3 is CASSKRTDYEQYF. The DNA of the CDR3 is TGTGCCAGCAGCAAAAGAACGGACTACGAGCAGTACTTC.

On this clonotype: This likely came from a read error, as a far larger clone is one base away. V and J are TRBV6-4 and TRBJ2-7; 14 bases agree with TRBD2. CDR3 length: 17 residues. Germline assignment: CDR1 MRHNA and CDR2 SNTAGT. V was clipped by 2 bases and J by 7 bases; unmatched bases: 10. The CDR3, as DNA: TGTGCCAGCAGTGACGGGACTAGCGGGAGTGAGGTCGATGAGCAGTACTTC. This gives the protein CASSDGTSGSEVDEQYF.

The chain employs TRBV5-1 and TRBJ2-7; D unresolved. The CDR3 is made up of 14 amino acids. Germline V lookup: CDR1 SGHRS, CDR2 YFSETQ. Trimming left V 0 bases short and J 3 bases short, with 10 bases between. The CDR3 DNA follows: TGCGCCAGCAGCTTGGACTACGGAAACTACGAGCAGTACTTC. It encodes CASSLDYGNYEQYF.

This clonotype came up many times. The rearrangement joins TRBV2 to TRBJ2-2; 10 bases are a match to TRBD2. CDR1 and CDR2 from the germline V gene are SNHLY and FYNNEI. V trimming: 6 bases; J trimming: 0 bases; junction bases outside the gene matches: 4. The CDR3 extends over 16 amino acids. As DNA, the CDR3 is TGTGCCAGCAGGGGGACTAGCGCCGCGAACACCGGGGAGCTGTTTTTT. This encodes CASRGTSAANTGELFF.

This clonotype came up many times. The chain employs TRBV7-9 and TRBJ1-3, with no clear D. The V end lost 5 bases, the J end lost 0 bases, and 8 bases lay between the germline ends. The CDR3 runs to 14 residues. CDR1 is SEHNR and CDR2 is FQNEAQ in the germline V gene (reference sequence). The CDR3 DNA sequence: TGTGCCAGCAGCCCTCTCCGCTCTGGAAACACCATATATTTT. As protein: CASSPLRSGNTIYF.

This clonotype showed up many times. The J gene is TRBJ1-3, the V gene TRBV6-2 or TRBV6-3; tentatively, D is TRBD1 (5 bases). V lost 7 bases and J lost 4, with 14 bases in between. Per germline, CDR1 MNHEY and CDR2 SVGEGT. This CDR3 is 14 amino acids long. This CDR3 reads CASTGGGVGNTIYF. CDR3 coding DNA: TGTGCCAGCACCGGGGGGGGGGTGGGAAACACCATATATTTT.

This sequence joins TRBV7-2 and TRBJ2-2, with a tentative D call TRBD1 (7 bases). Germline loops: CDR1 SGHTA, CDR2 FQGNSA. CDR3 length: 15 amino acids. The V gene lost 7 bases and the J gene lost 4 bases, with 16 bases spanning the gap. DNA of the CDR3: TGTGCCAGCAAGGGGGCGGGGACGGGCACCGGGGAGCTGTTTTTT. Protein product: CASKGAGTGTGELFF.

As concerns this clonotype: A much larger clone lies a single base off, so this may be a read error. The chain combines TRBV6-1 with TRBJ2-1; D perhaps matches TRBD2 (6 bases). CDR3 length: 15 amino acids. Germline-derived CDR1 and CDR2 are MNHNS and SASEGT. The CDR3 spells CANSEWAIGSDEQFF. CDR3 DNA sequence: TGTGCCAACAGTGAATGGGCTATCGGGAGTGATGAGCAGTTCTTC.

The chain couples TRBV20-1 to TRBJ1-6, with D uncertain. V was cut by 2 bases and J by 13 bases, with 18 bases left in between. Looked up from germline, CDR1 is DFQATT and CDR2 is SNEGSKA (reference sequence). This CDR3 is 14 amino acids long. Here the CDR3 reads CSARSVMGSAPLHF. The CDR3 nucleotides are TGCAGTGCTAGATCGGTTATGGGGTCAGCTCCCCTCCACTTT.